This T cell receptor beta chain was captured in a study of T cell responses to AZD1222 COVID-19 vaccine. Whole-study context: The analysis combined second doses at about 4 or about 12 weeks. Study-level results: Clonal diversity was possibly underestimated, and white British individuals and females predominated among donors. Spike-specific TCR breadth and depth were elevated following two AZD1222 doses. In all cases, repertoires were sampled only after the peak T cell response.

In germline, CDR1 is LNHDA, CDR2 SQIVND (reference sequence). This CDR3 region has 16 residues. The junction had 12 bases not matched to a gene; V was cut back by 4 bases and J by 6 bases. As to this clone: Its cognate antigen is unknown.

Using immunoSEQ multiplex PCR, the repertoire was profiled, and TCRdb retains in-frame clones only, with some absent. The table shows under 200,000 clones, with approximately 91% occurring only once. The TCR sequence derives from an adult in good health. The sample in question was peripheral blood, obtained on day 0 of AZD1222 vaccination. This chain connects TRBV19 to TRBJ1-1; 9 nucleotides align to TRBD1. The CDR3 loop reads CASSTHGTGTSAEAFF. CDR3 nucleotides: TGTGCCAGTAGTACACATGGGACAGGGACCAGCGCTGAAGCTTTCTTT.